These 12 T cell receptor beta chains share one sample of origin, sequenced in a study of OX40 agonist ivuxolimab in advanced cancers. Assay used: immunoSEQ multiplex PCR; TCRdb lists only in-frame clones, some missing. The sample carries some 70,000 clones, about 89% recorded once. Sequencing was performed on CD4+ or CD8+ T cells sorted from blood, taken in a trial of the OX40 agonist ivuxolimab. The receptors shown here come from an adult with an advanced solid tumor such as melanoma, head and neck, liver or kidney cancer.

The J gene is TRBJ2-2, the V gene TRBV7-2, with 12 nucleotides matching TRBD2. Germline assignment: CDR1 SGHTA and CDR2 FQGNSA. V dropped 3 bases and J dropped 6; count of bases not matched to a gene: 2. There are 15 residues in the CDR3. CDR3 nucleotides: TGTGCCAGCAGCTTCACTAGCGGGGGGTCCGGGGAGCTGTTTTTT. Amino acid sequence: CASSFTSGGSGELFF. The entire variable domain, with the rest obtained from reference TRBV7-2 and TRBJ2-2, is as follows: GAGVSQSPSNKVTEKGKDVELRCDPISGHTALYWYRQSLGQGLEFLIYFQGNSAPDKSGLPSDRFSAERTGGSVSTLTIQRTQQEDSAVYLCASSFTSGGSGELFFGEGSRLTVL.

The CDR3 here is CAISGQGGTGELFF. The CDR3 nucleotides read TGTGCCATCAGTGGCCAGGGGGGCACCGGGGAGCTGTTTTTT. The V and J genes are TRBV10-3 and TRBJ2-2, with a possible D match to TRBD1 (7 bases). Germline CDR1 reads ENHRY; CDR2 reads SYGVKD. Trimming took 4 bases from V and 4 from J, leaving 10 bases between them. CDR3 length equals 14 residues.

The chain has TRBV19 and TRBJ1-2; D perhaps matches TRBD1 (6 bases). V lost 5 bases, J lost 4 bases, and 20 bases lay in between. Looked up from germline, CDR1 is LNHDA and CDR2 is SQIVND (reference sequence). This CDR3 contains 16 residues. CDR3 sequence reads: CASSLYTGQRLYGYTF. The CDR3 DNA sequence: TGTGCCAGTAGTCTTTACACAGGACAGCGGCTCTATGGCTACACCTTC.

This clone was counted a single time. This sequence joins TRBV6-4 and TRBJ2-1; possible D gene TRBD1, 5 bases. CDR1 and CDR2 (germline): MRHNA, SNTAGT. CDR3 length equals 15 residues. Deletions cut 1 base from V and 3 bases from J, with 10 bases between. The CDR3 nucleotides read TGTGCCAGCAGTGACTTAACGGACAACTACAATGAGCAGTTCTTC. Translated, it gives CASSDLTDNYNEQFF.

The CDR3 loop reads CASSEDRDSRPQHF. DNA for the CDR3: TGTGCCAGCAGTGAAGACAGGGACAGCAGACCCCAGCATTTT. The J gene is TRBJ1-5, the V gene TRBV2, with 7 bases matching TRBD1. The germline gives CDR1 SNHLY, CDR2 FYNNEI. CDR3 size: 14 residues. The V segment lost 1 base and the J segment 10 bases; nucleotides outside the gene matches: 7.

The V call is TRBV6-1, the J call TRBJ1-2; 7 positions agree with TRBD1. V lost 7 bases, J lost 4 bases, and 12 bases stayed unmatched. CDR1 and CDR2 (germline): MNHNS, SASEGT. The length of the CDR3 is 15 residues. The CDR3 here is CASILTGDKAYGYTF. The CDR3 nucleotides are TGTGCCAGCATTCTTACAGGGGATAAGGCCTATGGCTACACCTTC.

The rearrangement joins TRBV6-1 to TRBJ1-2; the match to TRBD1 covers 10 bases. CDR1 and CDR2 from the germline V gene are MNHNS and SASEGT. Trimming cost V 3 bases and J 7 bases; bases outside gene matches: 5. The CDR3 has 14 residues. The CDR3 reads CASSDPGQGFGYTF. The CDR3, as DNA: TGTGCCAGCAGTGACCCGGGACAGGGGTTTGGCTACACCTTC.

The chain combines TRBV4-1 with TRBJ2-7, with a possible D match to TRBD1 (6 bases). The V end was cut by 1 base, the J end by 4 bases, with 11 bases between. This CDR3 region has 14 residues. Germline assignment: CDR1 MGHRA and CDR2 YSYEKL. CDR3 in amino acids: CASSQGAGAYEQYF. The DNA for the CDR3 is TGCGCCAGCAGCCAAGGCGCAGGGGCGTACGAGCAGTACTTC.

This chain joins TRBV6-1 and TRBJ1-3, with a tentative D call TRBD1 (5 bases). The CDR3 loop spans 15 amino acids. The V end was cut by 5 bases, the J end by 0 bases, with 11 bases between. Per the germline V gene, CDR1 is MNHNS and CDR2 is SASEGT. The CDR3 is CASSLTGYSGNTIYF. The CDR3 DNA reads TGTGCCAGCAGTTTAACAGGCTACTCTGGAAACACCATATATTTT.

The gene calls are TRBV11-2 and TRBJ1-2; 7 bases align to TRBD1. Trimming took 6 bases from V and 0 from J; bases not matched to a gene: 7. Germline CDR1 reads SGHAT; CDR2 reads FQNNGV. This CDR3 is built from 15 residues. CDR3 residues: CASSWTGEANYGYTF. The CDR3 bases are TGTGCCAGCAGTTGGACAGGCGAAGCTAACTATGGCTACACCTTC.

This chain links TRBV9 with TRBJ1-3; D perhaps matches TRBD1 (5 bases). CDR3 length: 16 amino acids. The ends were cut back, 1 base at V and 2 bases at J, with 13 bases in the middle. Per the germline V gene, CDR1 is SGDLS and CDR2 is YYNGEE. CDR3 in DNA: TGTGCCAGCAGCGTAACTGGGGCAGGGACTGGAAACACCATATATTTT. It translates to CASSVTGAGTGNTIYF.

This chain links TRBV7-2 with TRBJ1-1, with 8 bases identical to TRBD1. The germline V gene encodes CDR1 SGHTA and CDR2 FQGNSA. V lost 2 bases and J lost 5; bases outside the gene matches: 4. This CDR3 has 14 residues. The CDR3 DNA reads TGTGCCAGCAGCTTACTACAGGGGGGGACTGAAGCTTTCTTT. The encoded protein is CASSLLQGGTEAFF. The variable domain in full, completed from reference TRBV7-2 and TRBJ1-1, reads GAGVSQSPSNKVTEKGKDVELRCDPISGHTALYWYRQSLGQGLEFLIYFQGNSAPDKSGLPSDRFSAERTGGSVSTLTIQRTQQEDSAVYLCASSLLQGGTEAFFGQGTRLTVV.